A single sample is the source of the 19 T cell receptor beta chains below, sequenced in a study of Ad26.COV2.S vaccination and SARS-CoV-2 variants. Treatment noted: about 20 received Ad26.COV2.S at low or high dose, single or two shots; about 5 received placebo; per-sample allocation not given. Vaccine and placebo recipients were sampled on day 63 after the first injection. Only in-frame clones appear in the TCRdb table, and some are missing; sequencing was by immunoSEQ multiplex PCR. Among some 320,000 clones listed, roughly 84% were seen once. The sample here was peripheral blood, taken in a trial of Ad26.COV2.S vaccine versus placebo. The source of these receptors is a person aged 18 to 59 who received the Ad26.COV2.S COVID-19 vaccine or a placebo.

The genes are TRBV11-2 and TRBJ2-3; possibly TRBD1 or TRBD2 for D (5 bases each). Germline loops: CDR1 SGHAT, CDR2 FQNNGV. Trimming left V 1 base short and J 1 base short, with 12 bases between. CDR3 length: 16 amino acids. The CDR3 region is CASSLVSGRGTDTQYF. The CDR3, as DNA: TGTGCCAGCAGCTTAGTCAGCGGCAGGGGCACAGATACGCAGTATTTT.

V usage is TRBV2 and J usage is TRBJ2-2; TRBD2 matches 8 bases. Germline V gene data show CDR1 as SNHLY and CDR2 as FYNNEI. The ends lost 2 bases at V and 8 bases at J; junction bases unmatched: 7. The CDR3 runs to 15 residues. CDR3 in amino acids: CASSESRGGAGELFF. In nucleotides, the CDR3 is TGTGCCAGCAGTGAATCCCGGGGGGGAGCGGGGGAGCTGTTTTTT.

The rearrangement links TRBV12-3 or TRBV12-4 to TRBJ2-3; D remains ambiguous. The V and J ends lost 1 base and 6 bases respectively, with 5 bases between them. This CDR3 region has 12 residues. CDR3 loop: CASSLDLDTQYF. The CDR3 DNA reads as TGTGCCAGCAGTTTAGACTTGGATACGCAGTATTTT.

The chain is built from TRBV4-2 and TRBJ1-4; no definite D call. This CDR3 has 15 amino acids. Per germline, CDR1 LGHNA and CDR2 YNFKEQ. V dropped 1 base and J dropped 7 bases, with 13 bases sitting between them. CDR3 in amino acids: CASSQGDGRVEKLFF. The CDR3 nucleotides read TGTGCCAGCAGCCAAGGCGATGGGAGGGTTGAAAAACTGTTTTTT.

This clone was seen only once. The chain carries TRBV19 and TRBJ1-2, with TRBD1 matching 12 bases. There are 15 residues in the CDR3. Germline V CDR1 and CDR2: LNHDA, SQIVND (reference sequence). J was trimmed by 8 bases and V by 4 bases; bases with no gene match: 8. The chain's CDR3 is CASSKPGQGARGYTF. DNA for the CDR3: TGTGCCAGTAGTAAGCCGGGACAGGGGGCGCGCGGCTACACCTTC.

This clone has just one count. The chain uses TRBV7-2 and TRBJ2-5, with D perhaps matching TRBD1 (6 bases). The CDR3 contains 15 residues. The V end lost 6 bases, the J end lost 3 bases, and 17 bases lay between the germline ends. CDR1 and CDR2 (germline): SGHTA, FQGNSA. The chain's CDR3 is CASRHPRGLEETQYF. For the CDR3, the DNA is TGTGCCAGCAGGCACCCGAGGGGGTTAGAAGAGACCCAGTACTTC.

The table lists this clone with a few counts. DNA of the CDR3: TGTGCCAGCAGCGGGGCCGGGGAGCTGTTTTTT. Translating it yields CASSGAGELFF. The chain uses TRBV11-3 and TRBJ2-2; D not resolved. Trimming took off 5 bases at V and 6 bases at J, with 4 bases between the two ends. Germline V gives CDR1 SGHNT, CDR2 YENEEA. The CDR3 consists of 11 residues.

The J gene is TRBJ2-5, the V gene TRBV5-4; no clear D gene. The germline V gene has CDR1 SGHNT and CDR2 YYREEE (reference sequence). The V end lost 0 bases, the J end lost 2 bases, and 5 bases lay between the germline ends. The CDR3 loop spans 13 amino acids. DNA for the CDR3: TGTGCCAGCAGCTTGGAACAGCAAGAGACCCAGTACTTC. This sequence encodes CASSLEQQETQYF.

V usage is TRBV7-9 and J usage is TRBJ1-2; D is perhaps TRBD1 (5 bases). CDR1 and CDR2 (germline): SEHNR, FQNEAQ (reference sequence). This CDR3 has 16 amino acids. The ends were cut back, 9 bases at V and 9 bases at J, with 29 bases in the middle. The CDR3 region is CARPLREGRSSSSYTF. CDR3 coding DNA: TGTGCCAGGCCCTTGAGAGAGGGACGATCCTCGAGTAGCTACACCTTC.

J is TRBJ1-5 and V is TRBV2; no clear D gene. Germline CDR1 is SNHLY and CDR2 is FYNNEI. The ends were cut back, 3 bases at V and 1 base at J, with 7 bases in the middle. The CDR3 loop spans 14 amino acids. CDR3 DNA sequence: TGTGCCAGCAGTGATGATCAAAGCAATCAGCCCCAGCATTTT. It codes for CASSDDQSNQPQHF.

The V call is TRBV7-9, the J call TRBJ1-2; D ambiguous. Trimming took off 0 bases at V and 1 base at J, with 6 bases between the two ends. The CDR3 sequence is 14 residues long. CDR1 SEHNR and CDR2 FQNEAQ come from the germline V gene (reference sequence). CDR3 amino acids: CASSLASGNYGYTF. In DNA form, the CDR3 reads TGTGCCAGCAGCTTAGCTTCGGGTAACTATGGCTACACCTTC.

The V gene is TRBV10-3, the J gene TRBJ1-1; tentative D call: TRBD1 (5 bases). V was cut by 4 bases and J by 1 base, with 16 bases left in between. The CDR3 consists of 16 residues. Germline CDR1 reads ENHRY; CDR2 reads SYGVKD. The CDR3 reads CAISGSGANTNTEAFF. DNA for the CDR3: TGTGCCATCAGTGGTAGCGGGGCTAACACGAACACTGAAGCTTTCTTT.

This clone was observed a handful of times. The chain carries TRBV5-8 and TRBJ1-2; D is uncertain. Trimming cost V 4 bases and J 4 bases, with 11 bases left between them. Per the germline V gene, CDR1 is SGHTS and CDR2 is YDEGEE. The CDR3 is 13 residues long. The CDR3 sequence is CASSPGLSYGYTF. DNA of the CDR3: TGTGCCAGCAGCCCAGGCCTATCCTATGGCTACACCTTC.

J is TRBJ2-5 and V is TRBV5-6; TRBD1 agrees at 8 bases. V lost 4 bases to trimming and J lost 5 bases; unmatched junction nucleotides: 4. This CDR3 has 13 amino acids. Germline CDR1 SGHDT, CDR2 YYEEEE. DNA of the CDR3: TGTGCCAGCAGCCCGGACAGGGCTGAGACCCAGTACTTC. Its protein product is CASSPDRAETQYF.

The genes are TRBV18 and TRBJ1-5; 9 bases match TRBD1. The CDR3 extends over 16 amino acids. J was trimmed by 7 bases and V by 2 bases; bases with no gene match: 9. CDR1 and CDR2 from the germline V gene are KGHSH and LQKENI. The CDR3 loop is CASSPFRDRGGQPQHF. In DNA form, the CDR3 reads TGTGCCAGCTCACCATTTCGAGACAGGGGGGGGCAGCCCCAGCATTTT.

This clone was observed a single time. The chain uses TRBV6-6 and TRBJ1-5, with D uncertain. V lost 2 bases, J lost 0 bases, and 11 bases lay in between. CDR1 is MNHNY, CDR2 SVGAGI, per germline (reference sequence). CDR3 size: 16 residues. Written as DNA, the CDR3 is TGTGCCAGCAGTTACGCCATGACACATAGCAATCAGCCCCAGCATTTT. This translates into CASSYAMTHSNQPQHF.

This clone has more than one count but fewer than ten. V is TRBV19 and J is TRBJ1-1, with 11 nucleotides matching TRBD1. In germline, CDR1 is LNHDA, CDR2 SQIVND (reference sequence). Trimming took 5 bases from V and 1 from J; bases not matched to a gene: 12. The CDR3 has 18 residues. The CDR3 region is CASSWRGQGASTNTEAFF. CDR3 nucleotides: TGTGCCAGTAGTTGGCGAGGACAGGGGGCGTCAACGAACACTGAAGCTTTCTTT.

The rearrangement links TRBV7-8 to TRBJ1-6; D may be TRBD1 (5 bases). Germline assignment: CDR1 SGHVS and CDR2 FQNEAQ. V was trimmed by 5 bases and J by 7 bases, leaving 18 bases between them. The length of the CDR3 is 16 residues. CDR3 in amino acids: CASSVEGQFQNSPLHF. The CDR3 DNA reads TGTGCCAGCAGCGTAGAGGGGCAGTTTCAGAATTCACCCCTCCACTTT.

The V gene is TRBV21-1, the J gene TRBJ2-7; the DNA was not compared with TRBD2, the D call given in the table. TRBV21-1 corresponds to a pseudogene. This CDR3 contains 17 residues. The CDR3 region is CASSSQLHTRGDSEQYF. Written as DNA, the CDR3 is TGTGCCAGCAGCAGCCAGTTACACACCCGGGGGGACTCCGAGCAGTACTTC.